These 10 T cell receptor beta chains share one sample of origin, sequenced in a study of blood T cell repertoires in COVID-19. The method was immunoSEQ multiplex PCR; TCRdb's version includes in-frame clones alone and lacks a portion of them. The repertoire has about 410,000 clones, roughly 91% of them found once; the top ten carry approximately 0.65%. Sequenced input: PBMCs or T cells enriched from blood (not recorded which). These receptors came from a man aged 18 to 35 who had recovered from COVID-19.

The V and J genes are TRBV3-1 (or the pseudogene TRBV3-2) and TRBJ1-5; no firm D call. This CDR3 is 13 amino acids long. V lost 1 base to trimming and J lost 4 bases, with 5 bases between them. Germline V gene lookup returns CDR1 LGHDT and CDR2 YNNKEL (reference sequence). The CDR3 loop is CASSQAQNQPQHF. The CDR3 DNA sequence: TGTGCCAGCAGCCAAGCACAGAATCAGCCCCAGCATTTT.

V gene TRBV18 combines with J gene TRBJ2-1, with TRBD2 identical over 16 bases. CDR1 KGHSH and CDR2 LQKENI come from the germline V gene. Unmatched junction bases numbered 7, after V lost 6 bases and J lost 8 bases. The CDR3 sequence is 16 residues long. Written as DNA, the CDR3 is TGTGCCAGCTCCGGGACTAGCGGGAGGGTCGGCGATGAGCAGTTCTTC. Translated, it gives CASSGTSGRVGDEQFF.

This clone was found once. CDR3 region: CASRNAADTQYF. Written as DNA, the CDR3 is TGTGCCAGCAGAAATGCGGCAGATACGCAGTATTTT. The V and J genes are TRBV3-1 (or the pseudogene TRBV3-2) and TRBJ2-3; D remains ambiguous. The CDR3 spans 12 residues. The germline V and J ends were trimmed by 6 bases and 4 bases, with 8 bases remaining between them. Per germline, CDR1 LGHDT and CDR2 YNNKEL (reference sequence).

The V gene is TRBV5-8, the J gene TRBJ1-6, with D hard to call. V dropped 5 bases and J dropped 2 bases, with 11 bases sitting between them. Germline CDR1 and CDR2: SGHTS and YDEGEE. This CDR3 spans 15 amino acids. Written as DNA, the CDR3 is TGTGCCAGCAGGGATACAGATACCTATAATTCACCCCTCCACTTT. This sequence encodes CASRDTDTYNSPLHF. The full variable domain, its missing parts supplied by reference TRBV5-8 and TRBJ1-6, is EAGVTQSPTHLIKTRGQQATLRCSPISGHTSVYWYQQALGLGLQFLLWYDEGEERNRGNFPPRFSGRQFPNYSSELNVNALELEDSALYLCASRDTDTYNSPLHFGNGTRLTVT.

The chain recombines TRBV7-3 with TRBJ1-1; 9 positions agree with TRBD1. Germline V gene lookup returns CDR1 SGHTA and CDR2 FQGTGA. J was trimmed by 4 bases and V by 5 bases; bases with no gene match: 5. The CDR3 sequence is 14 residues long. CDR3 sequence: CASSLQGASTEAFF. The CDR3 bases are TGTGCCAGCAGCCTACAGGGGGCTTCCACTGAAGCTTTCTTT.

The chain employs TRBV2 and TRBJ1-1; unclear D gene. Germline CDR1 is SNHLY and CDR2 is FYNNEI. The CDR3 covers 14 residues. V gave up 7 bases and J gave up 2 bases, with 14 bases separating them. In DNA form, the CDR3 reads TGTGCCAGCAATCTTGGGCAGGCTAACACTGAAGCTTTCTTT. Translated, it gives CASNLGQANTEAFF.

The chain couples TRBV4-1 to TRBJ2-2; 7 nucleotides match TRBD1. Germline V gene sequence: CDR1 MGHRA, CDR2 YSYEKL. The ends lost 5 bases at V and 7 bases at J; junction bases unmatched: 10. The CDR3 is 15 residues long. DNA for the CDR3: TGCGCCAGCAGCTCATCTCCAGGGGGTTTCGGGGAGCTGTTTTTT. Protein: CASSSSPGGFGELFF.

The chain combines TRBV7-8 with TRBJ1-1, with a tentative D call TRBD1 (5 bases). The CDR3 is 13 residues long. Germline loops: CDR1 SGHVS, CDR2 FQNEAQ. V lost 5 bases to trimming and J lost 1 base, with 8 bases between them. CDR3 nucleotides: TGTGCCAGCAGCAAAACAGGGAACACTGAAGCTTTCTTT. Amino acids: CASSKTGNTEAFF.

V is TRBV6-2 or TRBV6-3 and J is TRBJ2-5, with 12 bases lining up with TRBD2. The trim removed 6 bases at V and 5 bases at J, leaving 7 bases unmatched. This CDR3 contains 15 residues. The germline V gene has CDR1 MNHEY and CDR2 SVGEGT. The CDR3: CASRPSGGAFETQYF. The CDR3 DNA sequence: TGTGCCAGCAGACCTAGCGGGGGGGCGTTTGAGACCCAGTACTTC.

The V call is TRBV6-5, the J call TRBJ2-2; D perhaps matches TRBD2 (5 bases). Per germline, CDR1 MNHEY and CDR2 SVGAGI. The V gene lost 0 bases and the J gene lost 6 bases, with 11 bases spanning the gap. The CDR3 consists of 15 residues. CDR3 sequence (DNA): TGTGCCAGCAGTTACTCGATCGCTAGCTCCGGGGAGCTGTTTTTT. It yields the protein CASSYSIASSGELFF.